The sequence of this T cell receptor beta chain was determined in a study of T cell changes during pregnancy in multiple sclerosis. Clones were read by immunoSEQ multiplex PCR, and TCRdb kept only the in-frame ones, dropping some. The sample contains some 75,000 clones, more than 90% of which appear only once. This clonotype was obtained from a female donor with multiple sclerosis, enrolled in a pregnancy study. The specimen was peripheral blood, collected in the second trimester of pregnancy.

CDR3 sequence: CASSLGRGNEQFF. The CDR3 region has the DNA TGTGCCAGCAGTTTAGGTCGGGGCAATGAGCAGTTCTTC. This sequence joins TRBV27 and TRBJ2-1; D is perhaps TRBD2 (5 bases). V dropped 2 bases and J dropped 6 bases, with 8 bases sitting between them. The CDR3 is 13 amino acids. CDR1 is MNHEY, CDR2 SMNVEV, per germline (reference sequence).